This TCR beta chain appears in the sequencing data of a study of blood T cell repertoires in COVID-19. Turning to the study itself: PBMCs, B-cell-depleted T cells, or T cells were the source of the cDNA or gDNA that made up the material.

Original handling: Amplification with reference gene primers provided the estimates of nucleated cell counts. The method was immunoSEQ multiplex PCR; TCRdb's version includes in-frame clones alone and lacks a portion of them. V, J and clone size reflect that table, while D and trimming were determined from the DNA. The sample carries about 100,000 clones, approximately 80% recorded once. Sequenced sample: peripheral blood. The source of this sequence is a woman aged 70-85 years with acute or convalescent COVID-19.

The CDR3 loop reads CASSEQTDTQYF. In nucleotides, the CDR3 is TGTGCCAGCAGCGAGCAAACAGATACGCAGTATTTT. The chain has TRBV9 and TRBJ2-3; D unresolved. Between the trimmed V and J ends, which lost 3 bases and 3 bases, there was a span of 5 bases. This CDR3 is built from 12 residues. CDR1 and CDR2 (germline): SGDLS, YYNGEE.